This TCR beta chain is from a study of identical twins. TCRdb re-called the 5' RACE reads through MiXCR, storing one row per CDR3 protein. The table lists approximately 1.8 million distinct CDR3 sequences, 25% to 35% of them singletons. This clonotype originated in a newborn girl in good health. The sequenced sample consisted of cord blood.

CDR3 region: CATSRHIARDRYTEAFF. DNA for the CDR3: TGTGCCACCAGCAGACATATTGCCCGGGACAGATACACTGAAGCTTTCTTT. This chain joins TRBV15 and TRBJ1-1, with 7 bases identical to TRBD1. Germline trimming cut 2 bases from V and 3 bases from J; bases unmatched to any gene: 12. The CDR3 has 17 residues. Germline-derived CDR1 and CDR2 are LNHNV and YYDKDF (reference sequence).